Listed below are T cell receptor beta chains from one sample, sequenced in a study of STAT5B mutations in CD4+ large granular lymphocyte leukemia. Produced via immunoSEQ multiplex PCR; TCRdb's table is partial and in-frame only. The sample lists 40,000 to 45,000 clones, roughly 80% occurring once. Material for sequencing was CD4+ T cells from blood buffy coats. All receptors come from a human donor in good health. CDR3s include the opening cysteine and the closing phenylalanine or tryptophan. The D gene is left open where the match is weak. Clone size, where shown, is once, few, many, or a class for clones that have expanded.

D | size | J | V | CDR3 | DNA
- | - | TRBJ1-1 | TRBV5-6 | CASRLPSGTLNTEAFF | TGTGCCAGCAGGCTACCATCAGGGACCTTGAACACTGAAGCTTTCTTT
- | - | TRBJ1-1 | TRBV5-8 | CASSFREGGTEAFF | TGTGCCAGCAGCTTCAGGGAAGGGGGGACTGAAGCTTTCTTT
TRBD2 | - | TRBJ2-1 | TRBV6-5 | CASKVTGGYNEQFF | TGTGCCAGCAAGGTAACGGGGGGCTACAATGAGCAGTTCTTC
- | - | TRBJ2-2 | TRBV30 | CAWIYGQSTGELFF | TGTGCCTGGATTTATGGACAGAGCACCGGGGAGCTGTTTTTT
TRBD2 | - | TRBJ2-1 | TRBV2 | CASKTSGSIYNEQFF | TGTGCCAGCAAGACTAGCGGGTCTATTTACAATGAGCAGTTCTTC
TRBD1 | few | TRBJ1-2 | TRBV7-2 | CASSWGQGNYGYTF | TGTGCCAGCAGCTGGGGACAGGGTAACTATGGCTACACCTTC
- | - | TRBJ2-2 | TRBV27 | CASSLDMWGELFF | TGTGCCAGCAGCTTAGACATGTGGGGGGAGCTGTTTTTT
TRBD1 | - | TRBJ1-1 | TRBV6-4 | CASSRGLNTEAFF | TGTGCCAGCAGCAGGGGGTTGAACACTGAAGCTTTCTTT
- | - | TRBJ1-1 | TRBV6-1 | CANHLGGGSNTEAFF | TGTGCCAACCACCTGGGGGGCGGATCGAACACTGAAGCTTTCTTT
TRBD2 | - | TRBJ2-1 | TRBV6-6 | CASSPASGGANEQFF | TGTGCCAGCAGTCCAGCTAGCGGGGGGGCCAATGAGCAGTTCTTC
- | - | TRBJ2-7 | TRBV11-3 | CASSLESRLVGGYEQYF | TGTGCCAGCAGCTTAGAATCACGGCTAGTTGGAGGTTACGAGCAGTACTTC